This T cell receptor (beta chain) came from a study of T cells in Graves' hyperthyroidism and ophthalmopathy (dated by TCRdb to between 2019 and 2020). Context from the whole study: Peripheral blood samples were taken at initial diagnosis, before any treatment was given. In roughly six Graves' hyperthyroidism patients, the study also compared T-cell repertoires from thyroid tissue with T-cell repertoires from blood. The approximately 98 discovery patients were randomly divided into training and test sets at a 7:3 ratio. The paper reports TCR Vbeta CDR3 sequencing of over 130 peripheral blood samples: some 44 ophthalmopathy, fewer than 85 hyperthyroidism and approximately 17 progressor patients. A discovery cohort of about a hundred patients, 43 with Graves' ophthalmopathy and approximately 57 with stable Graves' hyperthyroidism, was used to find distinguishing TCR V-J signatures. After blood sampling, hyperthyroidism patients were treated with methimazole at a starting dose of 30 mg daily, and ophthalmopathy patients were treated with high-dose intravenous methylprednisolone. Prospective prediction of ophthalmopathy was tested in an independent validation cohort consisting of 18 hyperthyroidism patients and approximately 16 patients who later progressed to ophthalmopathy.

From cysteine to phenylalanine, the CDR3 is 16 amino acids long. Only the CDR3 DNA stays, 48 bases, in frame from base 1. Cut back by 0 bases and 2 bases, the V and J ends lie 13 bases apart. CDR1 and CDR2 are drawn from the germline V gene: SQVTM, ANQGSEA. TCR beta CDR3 regions were amplified from RNA transcripts. The TCR CDR3 was subjected to a first round of RT-PCR using the HTBI primer set and the Qiagen OneStep RT-PCR kit. A second multiplex PCR round built the libraries, followed by size selection and purification. Paired-end sequencing of the libraries was performed with 100 bp reads on an Illumina HiSeq2000. In the original analysis: Raw data were processed with SOAPnuke, discarding reads with adapters, uncalled bases, mean Phred below 15, or no exact constant-primer or identifier match. COPE v1.2.5 was used to merge the high-quality paired reads, and each unique nucleotide sequence was defined as a clonotype. MiTCR v1.1 was used to align the clonotypes against IMGT TRBV, TRBD and TRBJ reference segments. The analysis was restricted to V-J combinations with a frequency above 0.0001, which together covered just over 98% of the repertoires. A TCS score was defined as the ratio between F50 (clonal expansion) and ExV (chaos), using BLOSUM62-based TCRdist between CDR3 peptides within each V-J. Welch's t-statistics and random forest reduced 500 to 550 V-J features to fewer than 15, which were used in a naive Bayes classifier (R e1071). The public sequencing data were trimmed at Q25 with fastp and processed into clonotypes with MiXCR by TCRdb, which kept only in-frame beta chains. Duplicate CDR3 protein sequences are folded into a single record with the most common DNA and genes. The V and J calls and clone size are TCRdb's, not the authors'. Counted in this sample were about 600,000 distinct CDR3 sequences; 15% to 20% of them appeared once. The ten largest account for around 3.5% of the sample.

Beyond this particular receptor, the publication reports: Ophthalmopathy was separated from stable hyperthyroidism by a 13 V-J signature model, with 87.88% sensitivity and around 81% specificity obtained in cross-validation and 80%/75% obtained in testing. No statistical method was used to fix the sample size in advance, and group allocation was not hidden from the investigators. Most expanded thyroid clonotypes (frequency above 0.001) were also detected in blood, a finding suggesting that blood repertoires may reflect thyroid immune responses. During validation, the model predicted progression to ophthalmopathy a median of about 6.3 months ahead of onset, with more than 60% sensitivity and 72.22% specificity.

Moderately to severely active disease, a Clinical Activity Score of at least 3, a NOSPECS grade of at least 4, and a duration under 3 months were present in ophthalmopathy patients. The study excluded patients with uncontrolled infections, other autoimmune diseases, pregnancy or lactation. Diagnoses were established on the basis of clinical symptoms, serum thyroxine and TRAb, thyroid ultrasound, and orbital computed tomography. Ficoll-Paque density gradient centrifugation was used to isolate PBMCs from 9.5 to 10 ml of fresh peripheral blood. Total RNA was extracted using Trizol reagent, and RNA quality was assessed on an Agilent 2100 Bioanalyzer. This clonotype occurred many times. What antigen it recognizes has not been identified. Per-base quality was not reported, and no clone a single base away is much larger than it.

The receptor chain draws on TRBV29-1 and TRBJ2-2, with TRBD2 as a weak D call on 6 bases. The TCR was taken from a woman in her thirties or forties with Graves' ophthalmopathy. The source material was blood. The CDR3 protein is CSVEEVEGRNTGELFF. The sequenced DNA is TGCAGCGTTGAAGAGGTGGAGGGAAGAAACACCGGGGAGCTGTTTTTT.